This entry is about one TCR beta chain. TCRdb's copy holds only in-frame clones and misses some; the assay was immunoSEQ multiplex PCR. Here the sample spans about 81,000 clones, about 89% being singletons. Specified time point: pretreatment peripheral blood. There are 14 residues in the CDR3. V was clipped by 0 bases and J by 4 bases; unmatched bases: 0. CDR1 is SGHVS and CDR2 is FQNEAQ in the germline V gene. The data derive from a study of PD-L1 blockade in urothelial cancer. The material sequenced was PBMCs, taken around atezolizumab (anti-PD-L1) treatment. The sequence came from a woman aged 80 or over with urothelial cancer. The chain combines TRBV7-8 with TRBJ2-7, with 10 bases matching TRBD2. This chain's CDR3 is CASSLASGRYEQYF. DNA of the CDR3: TGTGCCAGCAGCTTAGCTAGCGGGAGGTACGAGCAGTACTTC.